Shown below are 31 T cell receptor beta chains from a single sample sequenced in a study of regulatory and conventional T cells in RAG deficiency. Measured with immunoSEQ multiplex PCR; TCRdb has only the in-frame clones, and not every one. This table holds around 400 clones, roughly 45% found once. Sequencing was carried out using CD8+ T cells sorted from blood. The receptor source for this set is a human donor with RAG deficiency presenting as severe combined immunodeficiency.

This CDR3 is CASSLIVIYGYTF. The CDR3 DNA follows: TGTGCCAGCAGCTTAATCGTTATCTATGGCTACACCTTC. The V gene is TRBV11-2, the J gene TRBJ1-2; D not certain. The CDR3 has 13 residues. V dropped 2 bases and J dropped 4 bases, with 8 bases sitting between them. Germline V gene data show CDR1 as SGHAT and CDR2 as FQNNGV.

The chain employs TRBV20-1 and TRBJ2-2; D gene uncertain. Trimming cost V 1 base and J 6 bases, with 3 bases left between them. In germline, CDR1 is DFQATT, CDR2 SNEGSKA (reference sequence). This CDR3 is 11 amino acids long. The CDR3 loop is CSARAAGELFF. CDR3 sequence (DNA): TGCAGTGCTAGAGCTGCCGGGGAGCTGTTTTTT.

In its sample, this clone ranks as medium-sized. This chain connects TRBV9 to TRBJ2-3, with 8 bases lining up with TRBD1. Germline values: CDR1 SGDLS, CDR2 YYNGEE. After removal of 1 base from V and 1 base from J, the junction contained 5 bases not matched to a gene. The CDR3 extends over 16 amino acids. The CDR3 loop is CASSVPRTGRTDTQYF. The CDR3, as DNA: TGTGCCAGCAGCGTACCTCGGACAGGGCGCACAGATACGCAGTATTTT.

In its sample, this clone was seen a few times. The rearrangement joins TRBV5-3 to TRBJ1-1; D unclear. TRBV5-3 is identified as an open reading frame with a role that is uncertain. V dropped 8 bases and J dropped 1 base, with 12 bases sitting between them. There are 13 residues in the CDR3. The DNA of the CDR3 is TGTGCCAGCAGCGGTGACCAGAACACTGAAGCTTTCTTT. It specifies CASSGDQNTEAFF.

This clone was found a few times. Here the CDR3 reads CASSFEGIGAFF. CDR3 sequence (DNA): TGCGCCAGCAGCTTTGAGGGGATAGGAGCTTTCTTT. The chain has TRBV5-1 and TRBJ1-1; weak D call: TRBD1 (5 bases). Germline assignment: CDR1 SGHRS and CDR2 YFSETQ. The CDR3 is 12 amino acids. Trimming took off 2 bases at V and 10 bases at J, with 12 bases between the two ends.

This clone ranks as hyperexpanded. The same CDR3 can be traced to other DNA sequences in this sample. CDR3 bases: TGTGCCAGCAGCCCTTCGTACGAGCAGTACTTC. It specifies CASSPSYEQYF. J is TRBJ2-7 and V is TRBV7-9; D remains unclear. The CDR3 is made up of 11 amino acids. The V end lost 5 bases, the J end lost 4 bases, and 6 bases lay between the germline ends. Germline assignment: CDR1 SEHNR and CDR2 FQNEAQ (reference sequence).

By frequency in the sample, this clone is large. This rearrangement joins TRBV2 to TRBJ2-1; TRBD1 aligns across 11 bases. Germline V gives CDR1 SNHLY, CDR2 FYNNEI. The CDR3 consists of 15 residues. V gave up 3 bases and J gave up 6 bases; unmatched junction bases: 4. CDR3 sequence: CASSDSGTGGNEQFF. The DNA for the CDR3 is TGTGCCAGCAGTGATTCCGGGACAGGGGGCAATGAGCAGTTCTTC.

The chain links TRBV5-1 to TRBJ2-7; D gene uncertain. The CDR3 length is 11 residues. V lost 3 bases to trimming and J lost 3 bases, with 4 bases between them. CDR1 and CDR2 from the germline V gene are SGHRS and YFSETQ. CDR3: CASSSLYEQYF. The CDR3 DNA reads as TGCGCCAGCAGCTCACTCTACGAGCAGTACTTC. Full variable domain (remainder filled in from reference TRBV5-1 and TRBJ2-7): KAGVTQTPRYLIKTRGQQVTLSCSPISGHRSVSWYQQTPGQGLQFLFEYFSETQRNKGNFPGRFSGRQFSNSRSEMNVSTLELGDSALYLCASSSLYEQYFGPGTRLTVT.

This clone was recorded once. The chain recombines TRBV4-1 with TRBJ2-1; D remains ambiguous. This CDR3 comprises 12 residues. Germline V lookup: CDR1 MGHRA, CDR2 YSYEKL. V was pared by 4 bases and J by 0 bases, with 1 base between. CDR3 region: CASSPSYNEQFF. CDR3 bases: TGCGCCAGCAGCCCCTCCTACAATGAGCAGTTCTTC.

J is TRBJ1-2 and V is TRBV2; D is uncertain. This CDR3 has 12 residues. Trimming cost V 9 bases and J 5 bases, with 13 bases left between them. CDR1 is SNHLY and CDR2 is FYNNEI in the germline V gene. CDR3 region: CASMAGMYGYTF. The CDR3 bases are TGTGCCAGTATGGCGGGGATGTATGGCTACACCTTC.

By proportion, this clone is medium-sized. This sequence joins TRBV11-2 and TRBJ2-7; the D is unclear. CDR1 SGHAT and CDR2 FQNNGV come from the germline V gene. Trimming took off 6 bases at V and 4 bases at J, with 7 bases between the two ends. CDR3 length equals 11 residues. In DNA, the CDR3 is TGTGCCAGCAGGACGGGTTACGAGCAGTACTTC. It is translated as CASRTGYEQYF. Full variable domain (remainder filled in from reference TRBV11-2 and TRBJ2-7): EAGVAQSPRYKIIEKRQSVAFWCNPISGHATLYWYQQILGQGPKLLIQFQNNGVVDDSQLPKDRFSAERLKGVDSTLKIQPAKLEDSAVYLCASRTGYEQYFGPGTRLTVT.

The sample holds a few counts of this clone. This may be a read error: a much more frequent sequence differs by one nucleotide. The rearrangement joins TRBV14 to TRBJ2-7; no firm D call. V was pared by 4 bases and J by 3 bases, with 4 bases between. The CDR3 runs to 11 residues. Germline V CDR1 and CDR2: SGHDN, FVKESK. CDR3 DNA: TGTGCCAGCAGCCCGGGCTACGAGCAGTACTTC. Its protein product is CASSPGYEQYF.

This chain uses TRBV27 with TRBJ2-5; D unclear. The V gene's germline CDR1 is MNHEY and CDR2 SMNVEV (reference sequence). The V and J ends lost 8 bases and 1 base respectively, with 5 bases between them. The CDR3 is 11 residues long. The CDR3 bases are TGTGCCAGCGCCGCCCAAGAGACCCAGTACTTC. It yields the protein CASAAQETQYF.

The chain combines TRBV27 with TRBJ1-1; D is undetermined. This CDR3 region has 8 residues. The V gene's germline CDR1 is MNHEY and CDR2 SMNVEV (reference sequence). V lost 7 bases, J lost 6 bases, and 0 bases lay in between. In nucleotides, the CDR3 is TGTGCCAGCACTGAAGCTTTCTTT. It yields the protein CASTEAFF.

The V and J genes are TRBV27 and TRBJ1-1; TRBD1 agrees at 7 bases. V lost 4 bases to trimming and J lost 4 bases; unmatched junction nucleotides: 12. The length of the CDR3 is 16 residues. CDR1 and CDR2 from the germline V gene are MNHEY and SMNVEV (reference sequence). The CDR3 loop reads CASSYWRGRWSTEAFF. In nucleotides, the CDR3 is TGTGCCAGCAGTTACTGGAGGGGGCGGTGGAGCACTGAAGCTTTCTTT.

The genes are TRBV10-3 and TRBJ2-4; no definite D call. CDR1 is ENHRY and CDR2 is SYGVKD in the germline V gene. The CDR3 consists of 13 residues. Trimming removed 8 bases at V and 0 bases at J, with 8 bases between. CDR3 sequence (DNA): TGTGCCATCTGGGTCGTAGCCAAAAACATTCAGTACTTC. Translation gives CAIWVVAKNIQYF.

This clone qualifies as medium-sized. J is TRBJ2-5 and V is TRBV27; unclear D gene. V lost 4 bases, J lost 1 base, and 7 bases lay in between. CDR1 and CDR2 from the germline V gene are MNHEY and SMNVEV (reference sequence). The CDR3 covers 13 residues. The CDR3 protein is CASSWLGQETQYF. DNA for the CDR3: TGTGCCAGCAGTTGGTTGGGCCAAGAGACCCAGTACTTC.

This chain joins TRBV18 and TRBJ1-5; 10 bases line up with TRBD1. CDR1 is KGHSH and CDR2 is LQKENI in the germline V gene. This CDR3 spans 15 amino acids. Trimming at V came to 3 bases and at J to 2 bases, leaving 1 base not matched to a gene. The CDR3 sequence is CASSPGTGGNQPQHF. CDR3 sequence (DNA): TGTGCCAGCTCACCCGGGACAGGGGGCAATCAGCCCCAGCATTTT.

This clone was counted a few times. The chain is built from TRBV5-1 and TRBJ2-7; D is ambiguous. V was trimmed by 4 bases and J by 0 bases, leaving 5 bases between them. Germline V gene lookup returns CDR1 SGHRS and CDR2 YFSETQ. The CDR3 extends over 12 amino acids. The CDR3, as DNA: TGCGCCAGCAGCCTTGTCTCCTACGAGCAGTACTTC. Encoded protein: CASSLVSYEQYF.

The chain uses TRBV5-2 and TRBJ2-7; the table's D gene call, TRBD2, was not cross checked with the DNA. TRBV5-2 is labeled a pseudogene. The CDR3 has 14 residues. The CDR3 spells CASSGGAWAYEQYF. CDR3 DNA sequence: TGTGCCAGCAGCGGGGGTGCGTGGGCCTACGAGCAGTACTTC.

The rearrangement joins TRBV7-2 to TRBJ2-5; D is unclear. V was clipped by 1 base and J by 6 bases, with 0 bases between them. The CDR3 loop spans 10 amino acids. The V gene's germline CDR1 is SGHTA and CDR2 FQGNSA. The CDR3 reads CASSLETQYF. In DNA form, the CDR3 reads TGTGCCAGCAGCTTAGAGACCCAGTACTTC.

This clone rates as hyperexpanded (1% or more). The chain carries TRBV5-6 and TRBJ1-1; D unclear. CDR3 length: 13 residues. V dropped 4 bases and J dropped 1 base, with 8 bases sitting between them. CDR1 is SGHDT, CDR2 YYEEEE, per germline. The CDR3 coding sequence is TGTGCCAGCAGCGGTGACCAGAACACTGAAGCTTTCTTT. Residues: CASSGDQNTEAFF.

Relative to its sample, this clone is large. The same CDR3 can be traced to other DNA sequences in this sample. This rearrangement joins TRBV27 to TRBJ1-5; D remains unclear. V lost 6 bases to trimming and J lost 0 bases, with 3 bases between them. The CDR3 sequence is 12 residues long. Germline V gives CDR1 MNHEY, CDR2 SMNVEV (reference sequence). Written as DNA, the CDR3 is TGTGCCAGCAGCTATAGCAATCAGCCCCAGCATTTT. Protein product: CASSYSNQPQHF.

V usage is TRBV12-2 and J usage is TRBJ2-2. TRBV12-2 is a listed pseudogene. This CDR3 contains 12 residues. The CDR3 nucleotides read TGTGCCAGCAGCTTTAACACCGGGGAGCTGTTTTTT. This codes for CASSFNTGELFF.

This clone was seen a handful of times. In nucleotides, the CDR3 is TGCGCCAGCAGCTACCTGACCTACGAGCAGTACTTC. It codes for CASSYLTYEQYF. The genes are TRBV5-1 and TRBJ2-7; D unclear. The germline V gene has CDR1 SGHRS and CDR2 YFSETQ. The CDR3 length is 12 residues. The ends were cut back, 3 bases at V and 2 bases at J, with 6 bases in the middle.

The rearrangement links TRBV22-1 to TRBJ2-6. TRBV22-1 corresponds to a pseudogene. This CDR3 has 17 residues. Here the CDR3 reads CPGSTPCEQSRANVLTF. As DNA, the CDR3 is TGTCCTGGGAGCACACCCTGCGAACAAAGTCGGGCCAACGTCCTGACTTTC.

The CDR3 here is CASRRTEAFF. CDR3 in DNA: TGTGCCAGCAGACGGACTGAAGCTTTCTTT. The chain uses TRBV27 and TRBJ1-1; D remains unclear. This CDR3 is built from 10 residues. The V end was cut by 6 bases, the J end by 5 bases, with 4 bases between. Looked up from germline, CDR1 is MNHEY and CDR2 is SMNVEV (reference sequence).

Here the CDR3 DNA reads TGTGCCAGCAGCAAGTGGGACTGGAACACTGAAGCTTTCTTT. It specifies CASSKWDWNTEAFF. The chain employs TRBV6-5 and TRBJ1-1; a weak D match, TRBD1 (5 bases). Germline-derived CDR1 and CDR2 are MNHEY and SVGAGI. With 6 bases removed from V and 1 base from J, the gap between germline ends came to 12 bases. The CDR3 runs to 14 residues.

V and J are TRBV27 and TRBJ2-7; D is ambiguous. V lost 5 bases, J lost 2 bases, and 4 bases lay in between. CDR1 and CDR2 from the germline V gene are MNHEY and SMNVEV (reference sequence). The CDR3 contains 11 residues. CDR3 bases: TGTGCCAGCAGTCCTGCCTACGAGCAGTACTTC. Translation: CASSPAYEQYF.

The chain couples TRBV9 to TRBJ2-5, with D possibly TRBD2 on 5 matching bases. The CDR3 has 12 residues. V was trimmed by 4 bases and J by 5 bases, leaving 9 bases between them. Germline-derived CDR1 and CDR2 are SGDLS and YYNGEE. CDR3 region: CASSPPGETQYF. The CDR3 nucleotides read TGTGCCAGCAGCCCCCCGGGGGAGACCCAGTACTTC.

J is TRBJ1-1 and V is TRBV4-2; D remains ambiguous. The CDR3 is made up of 13 amino acids. Trimming shortened V by 5 bases and J by 1 base, and 8 bases separated the two germline ends. CDR1 is LGHNA and CDR2 is YNFKEQ in the germline V gene. CDR3 protein: CASSGDQNTEAFF. CDR3 coding DNA: TGTGCCAGCAGCGGTGACCAGAACACTGAAGCTTTCTTT.